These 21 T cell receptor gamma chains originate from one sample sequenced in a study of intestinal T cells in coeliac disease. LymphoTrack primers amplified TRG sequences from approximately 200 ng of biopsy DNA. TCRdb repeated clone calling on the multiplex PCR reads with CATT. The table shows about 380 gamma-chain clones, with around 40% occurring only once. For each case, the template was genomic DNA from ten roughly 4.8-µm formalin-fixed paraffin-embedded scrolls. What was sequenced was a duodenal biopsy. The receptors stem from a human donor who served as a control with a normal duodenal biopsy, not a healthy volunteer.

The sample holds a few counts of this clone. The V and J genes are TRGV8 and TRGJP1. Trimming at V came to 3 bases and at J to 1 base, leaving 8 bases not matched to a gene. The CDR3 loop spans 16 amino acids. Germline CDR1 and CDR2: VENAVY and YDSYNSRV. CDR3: CATWDPLSTTGWFKIF. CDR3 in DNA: TGTGCCACCTGGGATCCTCTTAGTACCACTGGTTGGTTCAAGATATTT.

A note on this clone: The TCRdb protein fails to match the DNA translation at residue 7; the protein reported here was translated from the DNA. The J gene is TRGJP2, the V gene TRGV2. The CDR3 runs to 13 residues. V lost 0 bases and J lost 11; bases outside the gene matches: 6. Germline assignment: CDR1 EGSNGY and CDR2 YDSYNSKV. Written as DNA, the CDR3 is TGTGCCACCTGGGACGGGCCCAGGTGGATCAAGACGTTT. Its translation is CATWDGPRWIKTF.

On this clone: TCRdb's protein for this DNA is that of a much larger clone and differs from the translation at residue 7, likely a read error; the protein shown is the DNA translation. The CDR3 protein is CAAWVNHYKKLF. As DNA, the CDR3 is TGTGCTGCGTGGGTGAATCATTATAAGAAACTCTTT. The chain has TRGV10 and TRGJ1 or TRGJ2. TRGV10 is an open reading frame whose function is uncertain. CDR3 length: 12 amino acids.

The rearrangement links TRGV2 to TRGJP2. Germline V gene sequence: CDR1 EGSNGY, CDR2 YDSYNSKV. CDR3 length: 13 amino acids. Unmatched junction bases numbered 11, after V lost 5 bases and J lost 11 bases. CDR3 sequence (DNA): TGTGCCACCTGGGGACGGGCCAGGTGGATCAAGACGTTT. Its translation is CATWGRARWIKTF.

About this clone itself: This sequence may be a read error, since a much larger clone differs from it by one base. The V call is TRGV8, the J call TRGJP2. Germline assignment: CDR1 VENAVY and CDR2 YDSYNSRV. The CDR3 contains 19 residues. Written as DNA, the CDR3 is TGTGCACCTGGGATAGGCGCTAACAGCTCTCCAAGTAGTGATTGGATCAAGACGTTT. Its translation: CAPGIGANSSPSSDWIKTF.

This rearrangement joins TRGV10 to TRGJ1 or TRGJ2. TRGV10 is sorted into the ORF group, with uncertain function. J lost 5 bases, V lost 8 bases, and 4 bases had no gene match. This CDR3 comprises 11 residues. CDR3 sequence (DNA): TGTGCTGCGTGGCGTAATTATAAGAAACTCTTT. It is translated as CAAWRNYKKLF.

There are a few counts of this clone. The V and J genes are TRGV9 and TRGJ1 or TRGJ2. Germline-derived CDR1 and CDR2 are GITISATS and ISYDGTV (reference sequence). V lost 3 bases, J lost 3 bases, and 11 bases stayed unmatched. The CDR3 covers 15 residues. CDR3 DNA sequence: TGTGCCTTGTGGGAGCCCATATCATGTTATTATAAGAAACTCTTT. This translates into CALWEPISCYYKKLF.

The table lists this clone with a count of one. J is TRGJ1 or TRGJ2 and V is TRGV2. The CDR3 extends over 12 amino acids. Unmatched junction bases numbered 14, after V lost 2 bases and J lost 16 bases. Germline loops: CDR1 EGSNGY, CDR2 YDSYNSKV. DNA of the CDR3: TGTGCCACCTGGGACGTTTGTATCAGAAACCTCTTT. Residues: CATWDVCIRNLF.

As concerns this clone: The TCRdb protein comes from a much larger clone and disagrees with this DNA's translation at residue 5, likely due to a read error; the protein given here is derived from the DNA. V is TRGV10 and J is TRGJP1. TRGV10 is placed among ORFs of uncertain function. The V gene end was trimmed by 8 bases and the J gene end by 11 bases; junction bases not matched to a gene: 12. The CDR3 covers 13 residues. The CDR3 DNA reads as TGTGCTGCGTGGGGTTATACCCGGTGGTTCAAGATATTT. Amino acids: CAAWGYTRWFKIF.

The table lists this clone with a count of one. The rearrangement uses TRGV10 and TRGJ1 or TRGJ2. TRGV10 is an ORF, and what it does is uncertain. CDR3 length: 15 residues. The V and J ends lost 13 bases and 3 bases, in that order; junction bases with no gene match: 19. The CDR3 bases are TGTGCTGGCGTGGGATTAGAGACGGTTTATTATAAGAAACTCTTT. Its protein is CAGVGLETVYYKKLF.

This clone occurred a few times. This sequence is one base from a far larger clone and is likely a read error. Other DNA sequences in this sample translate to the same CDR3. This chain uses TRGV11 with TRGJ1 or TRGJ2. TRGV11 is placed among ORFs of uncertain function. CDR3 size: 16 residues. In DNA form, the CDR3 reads TGTGCTTGCTGGATTATCCGGCGGCCGAATTATTATAAGAAACTCTTT. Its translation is CACWIIRRPNYYKKLF.

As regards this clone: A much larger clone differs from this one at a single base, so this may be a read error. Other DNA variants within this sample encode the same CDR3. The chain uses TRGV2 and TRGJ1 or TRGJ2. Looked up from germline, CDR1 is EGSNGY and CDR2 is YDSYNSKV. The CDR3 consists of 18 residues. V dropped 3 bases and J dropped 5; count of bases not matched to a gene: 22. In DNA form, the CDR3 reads TGTGCCACCTGGGACCCACGTAATCCGAAAGCTACGAATTATAAGAAACTCTTT. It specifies CATWDPRNPKATNYKKLF.

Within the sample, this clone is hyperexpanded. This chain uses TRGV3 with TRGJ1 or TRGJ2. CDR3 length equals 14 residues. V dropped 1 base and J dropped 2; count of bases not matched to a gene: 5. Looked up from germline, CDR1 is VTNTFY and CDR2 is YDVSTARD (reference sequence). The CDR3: CATWDSRDYYKKLF. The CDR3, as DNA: TGTGCCACCTGGGACAGCCGGGATTATTATAAGAAACTCTTT.

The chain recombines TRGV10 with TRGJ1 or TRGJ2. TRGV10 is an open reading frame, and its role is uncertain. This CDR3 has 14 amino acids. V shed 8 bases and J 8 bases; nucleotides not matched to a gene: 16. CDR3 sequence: CAAWAPLICNKKLF. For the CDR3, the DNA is TGTGCTGCGTGGGCCCCCCTTATTTGTAATAAGAAACTCTTT.

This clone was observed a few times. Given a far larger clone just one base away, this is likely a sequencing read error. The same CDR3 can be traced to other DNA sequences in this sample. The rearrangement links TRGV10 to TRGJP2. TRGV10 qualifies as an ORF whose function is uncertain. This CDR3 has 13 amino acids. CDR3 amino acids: CAACFSSDWIKTF. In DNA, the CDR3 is TGCGCTGCGTGCTTTAGTAGTGATTGGATCAAGACGTTT.

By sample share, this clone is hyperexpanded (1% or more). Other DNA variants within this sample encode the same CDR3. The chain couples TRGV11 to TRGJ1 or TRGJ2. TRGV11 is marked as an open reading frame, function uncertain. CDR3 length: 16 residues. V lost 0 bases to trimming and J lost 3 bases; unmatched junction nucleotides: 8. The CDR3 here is CACWIRHIEFYYKKLF. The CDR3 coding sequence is TGTGCCTGCTGGATTAGGCACATAGAGTTTTATTATAAGAAACTCTTT.

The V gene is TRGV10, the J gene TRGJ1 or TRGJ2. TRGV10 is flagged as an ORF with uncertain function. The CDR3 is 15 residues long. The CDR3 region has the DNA TGTGCCTGCGTGGGATTAGAGACGGTTTATTATAAGAAACTCTTT. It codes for CACVGLETVYYKKLF.

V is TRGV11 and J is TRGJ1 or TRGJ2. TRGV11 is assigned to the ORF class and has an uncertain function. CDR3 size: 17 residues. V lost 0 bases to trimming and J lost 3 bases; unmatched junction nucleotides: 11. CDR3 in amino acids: CACWIRHIEFFYYKKLF. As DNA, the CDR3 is TGTGCCTGCTGGATTAGGCACATAGAGTTTTTTTATTATAAGAAACTCTTT.

CDR3 sequence reads: CAAWDPPNYKKLF. CDR3 DNA: TGTGCTGCGTGGGATCCGCCTAATTATAAGAAACTCTTT. V usage is TRGV10 and J usage is TRGJ1 or TRGJ2. TRGV10 qualifies as an ORF whose function is uncertain. CDR3 length: 13 amino acids. V lost 8 bases and J lost 5; bases outside the gene matches: 10.

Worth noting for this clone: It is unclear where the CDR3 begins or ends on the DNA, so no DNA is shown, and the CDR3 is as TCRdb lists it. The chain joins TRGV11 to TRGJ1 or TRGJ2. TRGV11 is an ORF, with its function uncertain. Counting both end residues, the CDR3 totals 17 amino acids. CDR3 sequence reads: CTTVPVRSSQGGFKKLF.

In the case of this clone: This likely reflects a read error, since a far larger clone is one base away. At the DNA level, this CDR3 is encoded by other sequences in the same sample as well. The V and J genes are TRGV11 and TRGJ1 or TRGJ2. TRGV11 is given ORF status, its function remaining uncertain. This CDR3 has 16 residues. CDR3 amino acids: CACWIIRRPNYYKKLF. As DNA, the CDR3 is TGCGCCTGCTGGATTATCCGGCGGCCGAATTATTATAAGAAACTCTTT.